This is a list of T cell receptor beta chains from one sample in a study of shared clonotypes between healthy human individuals. TCRdb's table, derived via immunoSEQ multiplex PCR, lists solely in-frame clones and lacks some. The sample includes about 1 million clones, around 76% of them seen just once. Sequenced: memory CD4+ T cells sorted from blood. These receptors were collected from a man between 18 and 29 years old in good health. Each CDR3 is given with its conserved first and last residue. The order of the fields is clone size, D gene, V gene, J gene, CDR3 DNA, CDR3 protein. A D gene is named only where the DNA matches it firmly. Part of the rows lack a size; the others show once, few, many or a class for expanded clones.

size: .
D: .
V: TRBV5-1
J: TRBJ1-6
DNA: TGCGCCAGCAGCTTGGGGCCTGATAATTCACCCCTCCACTTT
CDR3: CASSLGPDNSPLHF

size: .
D: TRBD1
V: TRBV4-3
J: TRBJ2-7
DNA: TGCGCCAGCAGCCAAGAGGCGACAGGGGTAGGCGAGCAGTACTTC
CDR3: CASSQEATGVGEQYF

size: .
D: TRBD1
V: TRBV28
J: TRBJ1-2
DNA: TGTGCCAGCAGTTCTCTCGGGGACAGGGGGCTCTATGGCTACACCTTC
CDR3: CASSSLGDRGLYGYTF

size: .
D: .
V: TRBV19
J: TRBJ2-3
DNA: TGTGCCAGTAGTATTGGGGTATCGGACAGAACTAGCACAGATACGCAGTATTTT
CDR3: CASSIGVSDRTSTDTQYF

size: .
D: .
V: TRBV5-4
J: TRBJ1-6
DNA: TGTGCCAGCAGACCGGGACAAGAGAATTCACCCCTCCACTTT
CDR3: CASRPGQENSPLHF

size: .
D: .
V: TRBV15
J: TRBJ2-2
DNA: TGTGCCACCAGCAGAGGTTCGGAGGGGGCTAGGACGGACACCGGGGAGCTGTTTTTT
CDR3: CATSRGSEGARTDTGELFF

size: .
D: .
V: TRBV10-2
J: TRBJ1-1
DNA: TGCGCCAGCAGGGCCGGGACGGCTAGTACTGAAGCTTTCTTT
CDR3: CASRAGTASTEAFF

size: .
D: TRBD2
V: TRBV5-1
J: TRBJ2-7
DNA: TGCGCCAGCAGCTTGGGAGGGACTAGCGGGAGTATTTCCTACGAGCAGTACTTC
CDR3: CASSLGGTSGSISYEQYF

size: .
D: .
V: TRBV25-1
J: TRBJ2-2
DNA: TGTGCCAGCAGTGAATGGAGGACGACGAACACCGGGGAGCTGTTTTTT
CDR3: CASSEWRTTNTGELFF

size: .
D: .
V: TRBV21-1
J: TRBJ2-7
DNA: TGTGCCAGCAGCAAAGGAAAGCCGCTTTACGAGCAGTACTTC
CDR3: CASSKGKPLYEQYF

size: .
D: TRBD2
V: TRBV5-4
J: TRBJ2-7
DNA: TGTGCCAGCAGCCCGGGACTAGCGGGGACCTACGAGCAGTACTTC
CDR3: CASSPGLAGTYEQYF

size: .
D: TRBD1
V: TRBV7-9
J: TRBJ2-5
DNA: TGTGCCAGCAGCCTCGGACAGGGGGCGTTGGAGACCCAGTACTTC
CDR3: CASSLGQGALETQYF

size: .
D: .
V: TRBV6-1
J: TRBJ1-3
DNA: TGTGCCAGCAGTCCTCTGAACGTCGGAAACACCATATATTTT
CDR3: CASSPLNVGNTIYF

size: .
D: .
V: TRBV21-1
J: TRBJ1-3
DNA: TGTGCCAGCAGCAAAGCGGGAGGAAACACCATATATTTT
CDR3: CASSKAGGNTIYF

size: .
D: TRBD1
V: TRBV30
J: TRBJ1-2
DNA: TGTGCCTGGAGTGTACAGGGGACGGTTGGCTACACCTTC
CDR3: CAWSVQGTVGYTF

size: few
D: .
V: TRBV28
J: TRBJ2-1
DNA: TGTGCCAGCACCGGGGTCTACAATGAGCAGTTCTTC
CDR3: CASTGVYNEQFF

size: .
D: .
V: TRBV5-4
J: TRBJ1-2
DNA: TGTGCCAGCAGCTTGGGACAGCTGAACTATGGCTACACCTTC
CDR3: CASSLGQLNYGYTF

size: .
D: .
V: TRBV12-5
J: TRBJ2-3
DNA: TGTGCTAGTGGCACAGGACGGAACACAGATACGCAGTATTTT
CDR3: CASGTGRNTDTQYF

size: .
D: .
V: TRBV6-5
J: TRBJ1-2
DNA: TGTGCCACGAGGGGGGGGAACTATGGCTACACCTTC
CDR3: CATRGGNYGYTF

size: .
D: .
V: TRBV12-5
J: TRBJ1-5
DNA: TGTGCTAGTGGTTTGGTAAATTGGTTTGGGAGCAATCAGCCCCAGCATTTT
CDR3: CASGLVNWFGSNQPQHF

size: .
D: TRBD2
V: TRBV9
J: TRBJ2-7
DNA: TGTGCCAGCAGCCCGACAGTCGGGAGGGACCCCTACGAGCAGTACTTC
CDR3: CASSPTVGRDPYEQYF

size: few
D: TRBD1
V: TRBV6-6
J: TRBJ1-1
DNA: TGTGCCAGCAGCCGCGGACAGGATTGGATGAACACTGAAGCTTTCTTT
CDR3: CASSRGQDWMNTEAFF

size: .
D: .
V: TRBV28
J: TRBJ1-3
DNA: TGTGCCAGCAGTTTGACCCCAGGCGCTGGAAACACCATATATTTT
CDR3: CASSLTPGAGNTIYF

size: many
D: .
V: TRBV30
J: TRBJ2-2
DNA: TGTGCCTGGACCTCTGCGAACACCGGGGAGCTGTTTTTT
CDR3: CAWTSANTGELFF

size: .
D: TRBD2
V: TRBV9
J: TRBJ2-3
DNA: TGTGCCAGCAGCGTAGAGTCGCGGGAGTCGGATACGCAGTATTTT
CDR3: CASSVESRESDTQYF

size: .
D: .
V: TRBV7-2
J: TRBJ2-7
DNA: TGTGCCAGCAGCTTAGCAGGCGAATACGAGCAGTACTTC
CDR3: CASSLAGEYEQYF

size: .
D: TRBD2
V: TRBV19
J: TRBJ2-1
DNA: TGTGCCAGTAGTATAATGGGGACTAGCGGGAACTCCTACAATGAGCAGTTCTTC
CDR3: CASSIMGTSGNSYNEQFF